Listed here is a single TCR beta chain. The antigen this receptor binds is unknown. A junction end diverges from the germline sequence, so it may reflect a read error. The immunoSEQ Assay, a bias-controlled multiplex PCR, was used to amplify TCRbeta CDR3 regions from genomic DNA. The paper's processing steps were these. The number of nucleated cells in each sample was estimated from the amplification of reference gene primers within the assay. To quantify the absolute abundance of each unique TCRbeta CDR3 rearrangement, sequence reads were collapsed and filtered. For each sample, productive Simpson clonality was calculated by taking the square root of Simpson's diversity index across productive rearrangements. TCRdb stores this immuneACCESS table with in-frame sequences only. Part of the clones is absent; in the studies checked, under half of the shortfall reflects unresolved V genes, and no reason is known for the rest. Clone size and the V and J calls come from that table; the DNA yielded D and trimming. The sample table holds 250,000 or so clones, of which under 95% were seen once. The top ten hold 2.8% of the sample.

The data were taken from a study of blood T cell repertoires in COVID-19 (dated by TCRdb to 2018 to 2020). Background for the entire study: Samples covering the acute and convalescent phases of COVID-19 were provided by collaborators in the United States, Italy and Spain. The material from the prospective study consisted of cDNA or gDNA derived from T cells, B-cell-depleted T cells, or PBMCs. The dataset comprised deeply sampled blood TCRbeta repertoires from subjects exposed to, actively infected with, or recovered from COVID-19. The repertoires were released in a freely available public database intended as a resource for research on the immune response to SARS-CoV-2. The samples were drawn from two sources: the first 160 participants of the ongoing ImmuneRACE study, and 1,254 subjects contributed by 6 global collaborators. A de-identified subject ID, COVID-19 status, age in years and sex were almost always included in the sample metadata. Where available, HLA class I and class II types were taken from metadata supplied by the sample provider and were not determined by assay-based typing. Results and caveats for the whole study, not just this receptor: The quantity of clinical and demographic metadata differed by source and by participant and was supplied without curation.

Participants in the prospective study were enrolled through a virtual design, were aged roughly 18 to 90 years, and lived in roughly 25 United States geographic areas. In the prospective study, participants were assigned to cohorts based on the clinical history participants reported in a screening survey and a study questionnaire. Exposed participants were defined as having been in contact with someone with a PCR-confirmed or clinician-diagnosed COVID-19 case within 2 weeks of study entry. Each participant in the prospective study had whole blood, serum and a nasopharyngeal or oropharyngeal swab collected by mobile phlebotomists. Additional blood draws and questionnaires over an approximately 2-month period could optionally be provided by prospective study participants. Before DNA extraction, prospective study blood samples were shipped either frozen or at room temperature. The receptor's source is a man aged 40-55 years who had been exposed to COVID-19. Sequenced sample: PBMCs or T cells enriched from blood (not recorded which).

The nucleotide sequence is given as TGTGCCAGCAGCTCGATTCCGGGACATCCCGTCTTC. Its translation reads: CASSSIPGHPVF. Rearrangement joined TRBV13 to TRBJ1-2; TRBD1 is a weak D gene call, 6 bases matching. CDR1 and CDR2, per the germline V gene (reference sequence), are PRHDT and FYEKMQ. The CDR3 spans 12 residues, from the cysteine through the phenylalanine. Only the CDR3 DNA stays, 36 bases, in frame from base 1.